The sequence of this T cell receptor (beta chain) was determined in a study of monozygotic twins with inflammatory bowel disease. One blood sample of 2 to 2.5 ml was taken from each donor. Of note for this clonotype: Antigen: not known.

The CDR3 totals 15 residues. CDR1 is DFQATT and CDR2 is SNEGSKA in the germline V gene (reference sequence). Study observations and caveats: Subtypes among T cells remained indistinguishable. Patient repertoires may have gained variability from differing immunosuppressive treatments.

TCRdb re-called the 5' RACE reads and catalogs CDR3 proteins one per entry, DNA excluded. The listing records about 150,000 distinct CDR3 sequences. What was sequenced was blood. The receptor's source is a human donor with ulcerative colitis or Crohn's disease, or a healthy co-twin of an affected twin (not recorded which). The rearrangement joins TRBV20-1 to TRBJ1-2; TCRdb's D call, TRBD1, is unchecked because there is no DNA. CDR3 protein: CSASVRDRGNYGYTF.